This TCR beta chain was identified in a study of blood T cell repertoires in COVID-19. Study information: Acute and convalescent COVID-19 specimens originated in the United States, Italy and Spain. In each case, the material was cDNA or gDNA derived from T cells, B-cell-depleted T cells, or PBMCs.

Per the authors' pipeline: Using reference gene primer amplification, nucleated cell counts were estimated. Assay used: immunoSEQ multiplex PCR; TCRdb lists only in-frame clones, some missing. Clonal size and the V and J genes are those of that table, whereas D and trimming came from the DNA. The data contain around 200,000 clones, over 75% of them singletons. The sequence came from a man aged 35-49 years with active or convalescent COVID-19. Specimen: peripheral blood.

CDR3: CASSRGTSARDTQYF. In nucleotides, the CDR3 is TGTGCCAGCAGCCGAGGGACTAGCGCCAGAGATACGCAGTATTTT. The rearrangement uses TRBV11-2 and TRBJ2-3; 10 positions agree with TRBD2. After removal of 5 bases from V and 5 bases from J, the junction contained 7 bases not matched to a gene. The V gene's germline CDR1 is SGHAT and CDR2 FQNNGV. The CDR3 is 15 amino acids.